The 14 T cell receptor beta chains below were found in one sample sequenced in a study of blood T cells in healthy people across ages. Then a second PCR, running about 7 to 11 cycles, was carried out with a sample-barcoded 5' primer and a J-beta primer mix. TCRdb re-called the 5' RACE reads through MiXCR, storing one row per CDR3 protein. The data show about 570,000 distinct CDR3 sequences, with about 25% seen just once and less than 20% held by the top ten. Sequencing used blood. Receptor source: a woman in her seventies in good health.

V gene TRBV11-2 combines with J gene TRBJ1-5; 10 bases match TRBD1. The CDR3 is 14 residues long. The ends lost 6 bases at V and 6 bases at J; junction bases unmatched: 5. Germline assignment: CDR1 SGHAT and CDR2 FQNNGV. The CDR3 spells CASSADRGFQPQHF. The CDR3 nucleotides are TGTGCCAGCAGTGCGGACAGGGGGTTTCAGCCCCAGCATTTT. The variable domain in full, completed from reference TRBV11-2 and TRBJ1-5, reads EAGVAQSPRYKIIEKRQSVAFWCNPISGHATLYWYQQILGQGPKLLIQFQNNGVVDDSQLPKDRFSAERLKGVDSTLKIQPAKLEDSAVYLCASSADRGFQPQHFGDGTRLSIL.

The rearrangement joins TRBV12-3 or TRBV12-4 to TRBJ1-1; TRBD1 agrees at 7 bases. V dropped 7 bases and J dropped 6; count of bases not matched to a gene: 14. This CDR3 spans 15 amino acids. The CDR3 DNA follows: TGTGCCAGCATTCTTTACAGGGGCAGGGGTCCTGAAGCTTTCTTT. Encoded protein: CASILYRGRGPEAFF.

The chain links TRBV29-1 to TRBJ2-1, with no clear D. The CDR3 is 13 amino acids. V was cut by 5 bases and J by 6 bases, with 14 bases left in between. Germline loops: CDR1 SQVTM, CDR2 ANQGSEA. CDR3 nucleotide sequence: TGCAGCGTTAAGACACGGATAGGCAATGAGCAGTTCTTC. Translation: CSVKTRIGNEQFF.

A note on this clonotype: A much larger clone is a single base away; this may be a read error. The chain uses TRBV7-9 and TRBJ2-5; D is uncertain. The CDR3 extends over 14 amino acids. V lost 3 bases and J lost 5, with 13 bases in between. CDR1 is SEHNR and CDR2 is FQNEAQ in the germline V gene (reference sequence). This chain's CDR3 is CASSFDHADETQYF. In nucleotides, the CDR3 is TGTGCCAGCAGCTTCGACCACGCGGATGAGACCCAGTACTTC.

This chain connects TRBV14 to TRBJ1-1; D not certain. The CDR3 is 16 residues long. Trimming stripped 0 bases from V and 1 base from J, with 12 bases between. The V gene's germline CDR1 is SGHDN and CDR2 FVKESK. The CDR3 DNA is TGTGCCAGCAGCCAAGAGAGGGCCGATAGGAACACTGAAGCTTTCTTT. Residues: CASSQERADRNTEAFF.

This clonotype was seen only once. The V call is TRBV7-9, the J call TRBJ2-3, with TRBD1 identical over 7 bases. CDR1 is SEHNR, CDR2 FQNEAQ, per germline (reference sequence). CDR3 size: 15 residues. V lost 4 bases, J lost 2 bases, and 6 bases stayed unmatched. The CDR3 spells CASSSDRVYTDTQYF. CDR3 in DNA: TGTGCCAGCAGCTCCGACAGGGTATACACAGATACGCAGTATTTT.

The chain links TRBV30 to TRBJ1-6, with 8 bases matching TRBD1. CDR1 GTSNPN and CDR2 SVGIG come from the germline V gene (reference sequence). The CDR3 runs 16 residues. J lost 4 bases, V lost 3 bases, and 8 bases had no gene match. The DNA of the CDR3 is TGTGCCTGGAGGGAACCCGGGACAGGATATAATTCACCCCTCCACTTT. Translation gives CAWREPGTGYNSPLHF.

The chain combines TRBV21-1 with TRBJ2-5; the table's TRBD2 call for D was not verified on the DNA. TRBV21-1 is a known pseudogene. The CDR3 spans 15 residues. CDR3 sequence (DNA): TGTGCCAGCACGTTGAGCGGGGGGCCGGAAGAGACCCAGTACTTC. Protein sequence: CASTLSGGPEETQYF.

This clonotype was seen a few times. The V call is TRBV2, the J call TRBJ2-5; TRBD2 is a possible D gene (6 bases). Near its end, the DNA agrees better with TRBJ2-1, so the J call may be wrong. Germline V gives CDR1 SNHLY, CDR2 FYNNEI. The CDR3 sequence is 14 residues long. The CDR3 DNA is TGTGCCAGCAGCCGATCGGGACTTTCCAATGAGCAGTTCTTC. Protein sequence: CASSRSGLSNEQFF.

In its sample, this clonotype was seen a few times. The chain links TRBV15 to TRBJ1-2, with 12 bases aligning to TRBD1. The junction had 3 bases not matched to a gene; V was cut back by 3 bases and J by 7 bases. The CDR3 is made up of 14 amino acids. The germline V gene encodes CDR1 LNHNV and CDR2 YYDKDF (reference sequence). The CDR3 region is CATSRKGQGAGYTF. The CDR3 nucleotides are TGTGCCACCAGCAGGAAGGGACAGGGGGCTGGCTACACCTTC. Drawing the rest from reference TRBV15 and TRBJ1-2, the complete variable domain is DAMVIQNPRYQVTQFGKPVTLSCSQTLNHNVMYWYQQKSSQAPKLLFHYYDKDFNNEADTPDNFQSRRPNTSFCFLDIRSPGLGDTAMYLCATSRKGQGAGYTFGSGTRLTVV.

This chain uses TRBV12-3 or TRBV12-4 with TRBJ2-4; TRBD1 might be the D (5 bases). Trimming stripped 6 bases from V and 7 bases from J, with 13 bases between. This CDR3 contains 13 residues. The CDR3 reads CASRIGALNIQYF. Written as DNA, the CDR3 is TGTGCCAGCAGGATAGGGGCTTTGAACATTCAGTACTTC.

The chain joins TRBV12-3 or TRBV12-4 to TRBJ1-6; 7 bases are shared with TRBD1. The CDR3 totals 16 residues. With V trimmed by 4 bases and J by 6 bases, 9 bases remained unmatched. CDR3 sequence: CASSSQGGTANSPLHF. The DNA for the CDR3 is TGTGCCAGCAGTTCCCAGGGGGGGACGGCTAATTCACCCCTCCACTTT.

The table lists this clonotype with a few counts. The V call is TRBV12-3 or TRBV12-4, the J call TRBJ1-5; TRBD1 agrees at 7 bases. Trimming took 6 bases from V and 7 from J; bases not matched to a gene: 12. This CDR3 contains 15 residues. CDR3 region: CASSPADRAGQPQHF. For the CDR3, the DNA is TGTGCCAGCAGCCCCGCCGACAGGGCGGGACAGCCCCAGCATTTT.

The chain employs TRBV4-2 and TRBJ2-5; D unclear. The CDR3 spans 16 residues. Germline values: CDR1 LGHNA, CDR2 YNFKEQ. V lost 0 bases and J lost 5, with 16 bases in between. Here the CDR3 reads CASSQDGSRHRETQYF. In DNA, the CDR3 is TGTGCCAGCAGCCAAGATGGGTCGAGACATAGGGAGACCCAGTACTTC.